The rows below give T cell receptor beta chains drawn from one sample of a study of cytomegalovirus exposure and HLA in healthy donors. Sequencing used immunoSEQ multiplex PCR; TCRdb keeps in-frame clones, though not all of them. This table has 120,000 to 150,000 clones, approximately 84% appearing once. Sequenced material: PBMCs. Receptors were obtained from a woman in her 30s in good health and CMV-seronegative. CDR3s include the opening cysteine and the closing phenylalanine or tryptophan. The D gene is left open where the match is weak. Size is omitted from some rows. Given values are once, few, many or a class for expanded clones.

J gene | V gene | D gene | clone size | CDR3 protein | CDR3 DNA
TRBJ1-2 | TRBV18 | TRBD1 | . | CASSPRTGEDGYTF | TGTGCCAGCTCACCAAGGACAGGTGAAGATGGCTACACCTTC
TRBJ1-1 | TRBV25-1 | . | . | CASSDLGAGRNTEAFF | TGTGCCAGCAGTGATCTTGGGGCGGGGAGGAACACTGAAGCTTTCTTT
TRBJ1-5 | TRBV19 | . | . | CASSIAAINQPQHF | TGTGCCAGTAGTATCGCCGCTATAAATCAGCCCCAGCATTTT
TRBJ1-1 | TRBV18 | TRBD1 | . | CASSPQTGGSKNTEAFF | TGTGCCAGCTCACCACAGACAGGGGGGAGTAAGAACACTGAAGCTTTCTTT
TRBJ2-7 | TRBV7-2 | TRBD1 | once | CASSYRGAAYEQYF | TGTGCCAGCAGTTACAGGGGGGCCGCCTACGAGCAGTACTTC
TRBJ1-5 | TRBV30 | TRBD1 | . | CALSRDRETQPQHF | TGTGCCTTGTCCCGGGACAGGGAAACTCAGCCCCAGCATTTT
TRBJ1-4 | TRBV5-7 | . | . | CASSFQGEKLFF | TGTGCCAGCAGCTTCCAGGGAGAAAAACTGTTTTTT
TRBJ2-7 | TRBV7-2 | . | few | CASSPNRGGAYEQYF | TGTGCCAGCAGCCCTAATCGGGGTGGGGCCTACGAGCAGTACTTC
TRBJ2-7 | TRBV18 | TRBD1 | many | CASSLGQGLHEQYF | TGTGCCAGCTCACTCGGACAGGGTCTCCACGAGCAGTACTTC
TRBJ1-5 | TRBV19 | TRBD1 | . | CASSLQGAYNQPQHF | TGTGCCAGTAGTTTACAGGGGGCTTACAATCAGCCCCAGCATTTT